This TCR beta chain was captured in a study of identical twins. A word on this clonotype: The target antigen is unknown.

Healthy Caucasians alone served as donors. TCRdb reprocessed the 5' RACE reads with MiXCR, giving one entry per CDR3 protein. The sample yields about 1.7 million distinct CDR3 sequences, about 32% seen once. General study results and limits: The study based its conclusions on cross-sectional statistical analysis and did not follow the same donors.

The CDR3 loop spans 15 amino acids. The germline gives CDR1 MNHNS, CDR2 SASEGT. Germline trimming cut 7 bases from V and 1 base from J; bases unmatched to any gene: 9. This chain links TRBV6-1 with TRBJ1-1; 7 bases align to TRBD1. The specimen sequenced was cord blood. The origin of this receptor is a newborn girl in good health. The CDR3 sequence is CASTRTGLRNTEAFF. CDR3 nucleotides: TGTGCCAGCACCCGGACAGGCCTGAGGAACACTGAAGCTTTCTTT.